The sequence of this T cell receptor (beta chain) was determined in a study of cytomegalovirus exposure and HLA in healthy donors. Study results and caveats: With later analysis, a missense DCLRE1C variant became linked to TCR beta V- and J-gene trimming.

On this clone: Its target is unknown.

The PCR ran on 60 Vbeta and 13 Jbeta primers. Repertoires were generated with immunoSEQ multiplex PCR, while TCRdb's copy carries only in-frame clones and drops some. The sample yields 170,000 or so clones, around three quarters seen once. This sequence originates from a woman younger than 45 in good health and CMV-seronegative. Sequencing was performed on PBMCs.

The CDR3 here is CASSEGVLVLHYEQYF. DNA of the CDR3: TGTGCCAGCAGTGAAGGAGTTCTTGTCCTCCATTACGAGCAGTACTTC. The chain joins TRBV2 to TRBJ2-7; D gene uncertain. CDR1 and CDR2 from the germline V gene are SNHLY and FYNNEI. The V end lost 1 base, the J end lost 4 bases, and 17 bases lay between the germline ends. The CDR3 is made up of 16 amino acids.